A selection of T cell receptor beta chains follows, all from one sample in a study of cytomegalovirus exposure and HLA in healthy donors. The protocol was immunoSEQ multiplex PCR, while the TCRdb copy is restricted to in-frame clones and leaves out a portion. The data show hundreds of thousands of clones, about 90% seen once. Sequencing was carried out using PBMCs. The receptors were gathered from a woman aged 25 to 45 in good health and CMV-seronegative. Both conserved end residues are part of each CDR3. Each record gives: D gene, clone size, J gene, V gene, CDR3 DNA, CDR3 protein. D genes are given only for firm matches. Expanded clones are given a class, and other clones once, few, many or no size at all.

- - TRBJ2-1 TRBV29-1 TGCAGCGTCACCCCGGTAGGGGTCAATGAGCAGTTCTTC CSVTPVGVNEQFF
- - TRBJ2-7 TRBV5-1 TGCGCCAGCAGCTTGGGAGTCGGGGGGCAAGACTACGAGCAGTACTTC CASSLGVGGQDYEQYF
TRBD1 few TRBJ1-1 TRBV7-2 TGTGCCAGCAGCAAGGGACAGGCGAACACTGAAGCTTTCTTT CASSKGQANTEAFF
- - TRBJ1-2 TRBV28 TGTGCCAGCAGTTTCGGACGACCCGCGGGCTACACCTTC CASSFGRPAGYTF
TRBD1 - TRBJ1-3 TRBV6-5 TGTGCCAGCAGGGGGGACAGGGGAGGAAACACCATATATTTT CASRGDRGGNTIYF
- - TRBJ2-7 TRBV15 TGTGCCACCAGCAGAGAGCCAGGCCATGATGGGGAGCAGTACTTC CATSREPGHDGEQYF
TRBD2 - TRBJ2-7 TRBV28 TGTGCCAGCAGTTTCGGTTCGGCGGGAGTGGCTACCTACGAGCAGTACTTC CASSFGSAGVATYEQYF
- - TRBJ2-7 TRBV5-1 TGCGCCAGCAGCTCCGGACGTAACGACGAGCAGTACTTC CASSSGRNDEQYF
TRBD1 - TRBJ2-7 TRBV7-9 TGTGCCAGCAGCTTAGCGGGGACAGGAAGCTACGAGCAGTACTTC CASSLAGTGSYEQYF
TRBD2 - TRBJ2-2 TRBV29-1 TGCAGCGCCTTTGCTTACCCGGGACTAGCGACCCCAACCGGGGAGCTGTTTTTT CSAFAYPGLATPTGELFF
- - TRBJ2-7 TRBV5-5 TGTGCCAGCAGCTTGATCCTTGGCAACGAGCAGTACTTC CASSLILGNEQYF
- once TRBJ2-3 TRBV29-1 TGCAGCGTCGAGGGAAACGGAGATACGCAGTATTTT CSVEGNGDTQYF
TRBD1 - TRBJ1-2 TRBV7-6 TGTGCCAGCAGCTTAGTCGTAGGGGACAGGGGCTCTGGCTACACCTTC CASSLVVGDRGSGYTF
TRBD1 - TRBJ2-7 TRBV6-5 TGTGCCAGCAGTAGGCCACAGGGGGCTGGAGAGCAGTACTTC CASSRPQGAGEQYF
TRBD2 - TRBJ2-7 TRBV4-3 TGCGCCAGCAGCCAAGATGAACCCGATCTAGCGGGACCATCATTAGCCTACGAGCAGTACTTC CASSQDEPDLAGPSLAYEQYF
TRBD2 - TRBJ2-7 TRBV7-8 TGTGCCAGCAGCTTAGCGGGACTAACCAGCTACGAGCAGTACTTC CASSLAGLTSYEQYF
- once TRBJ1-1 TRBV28 TGTGCCAGCAGTTTACGGGGGTGGACTGAAGCTTTCTTT CASSLRGWTEAFF
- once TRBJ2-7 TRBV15 TGTGCCACCAGCAGAGTTGGCGGTAGCTCCTACGAGCAGTACTTC CATSRVGGSSYEQYF
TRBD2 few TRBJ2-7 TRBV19 TGTGCCAGTAGTATACACTCCGGGAGGATGGACTACGAGCAGTACTTC CASSIHSGRMDYEQYF
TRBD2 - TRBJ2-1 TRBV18 TGTGCCAGCTCACCGGCTAGCGGGAGGGTCTACAATGAGCAGTTCTTC CASSPASGRVYNEQFF
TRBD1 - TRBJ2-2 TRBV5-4 TGTGCCAGCAGCTTGCCCCGGACAGGGGGAGGCACCGGGGAGCTGTTTTTT CASSLPRTGGGTGELFF
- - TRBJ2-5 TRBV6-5 TGTGCCAGCAGCATAGGACGGAACCAAGAGACCCAGTACTTC CASSIGRNQETQYF
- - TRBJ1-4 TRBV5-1 TGCGCCAGCAGCTTGGCCCCCACAGACAGTGAAAAACTGTTTTTT CASSLAPTDSEKLFF
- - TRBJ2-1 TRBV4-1 TGCGCCAGCAGCTTCGGTCCGGGGGCCCACTACAATGAGCAGTTCTTC CASSFGPGAHYNEQFF
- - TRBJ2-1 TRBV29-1 TGCAGCGCAAAGGATTCGAGCTCCTACAATGAGCAGTTCTTC CSAKDSSSYNEQFF
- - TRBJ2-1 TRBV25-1 TGTGCCAGCAGTCCAGGGTCATACAATGAGCAGTTCTTC CASSPGSYNEQFF
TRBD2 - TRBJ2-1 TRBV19 TGTGCCAGTAGTGCCTGGACTAGCGGGAGGGCTAGAGACAATGAGCAGTTCTTC CASSAWTSGRARDNEQFF
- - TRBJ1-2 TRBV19 TGTGCCAGTAGCATAGACAGGAGCTATGGCTACACCTTC CASSIDRSYGYTF
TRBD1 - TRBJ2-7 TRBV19 TGTGCCAGTAATACGGGACAGGGGGTTGACGAGCAGTACTTC CASNTGQGVDEQYF
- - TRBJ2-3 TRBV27 TGTGCCAGCAGTCCAAACACAGATACGCAGTATTTT CASSPNTDTQYF
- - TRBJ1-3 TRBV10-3 TGTGCCATCAGTGAGTCGACAGTAGAGACCAGCACCATATATTTT CAISESTVETSTIYF
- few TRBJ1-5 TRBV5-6 TGTGCCAGCAGTCGTAGTTGGGACCAGCCCCAGCATTTT CASSRSWDQPQHF
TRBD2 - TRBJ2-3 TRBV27 TGTGCCAGCAGCGGACTAGCGGGAGGGATAAATACGCAGTATTTT CASSGLAGGINTQYF
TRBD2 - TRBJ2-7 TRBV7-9 TGTGCCAGCAGCTCCTTTGGGGGGCAGAGCGGGAGGGCCCACGAGCAGTACTTC CASSSFGGQSGRAHEQYF
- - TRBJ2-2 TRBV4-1 TGCGCCAGCAGCCGGAACACCGGGGAGCTGTTTTTT CASSRNTGELFF
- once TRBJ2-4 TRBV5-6 TGTGCCAGCAGCCTGACGCTGACCGTCAAAAACATTCAGTACTTC CASSLTLTVKNIQYF
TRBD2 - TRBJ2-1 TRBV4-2 TGTGCCAGCAGCCAAGAAGCGGGAACGCCCTACAATGAGCAGTTCTTC CASSQEAGTPYNEQFF
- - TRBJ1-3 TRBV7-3 TGTGCCAGCAGCTTACGTGGAGGGACTGGAAACACCATATATTTT CASSLRGGTGNTIYF
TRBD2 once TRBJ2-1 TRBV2 TGTGCCAGCAGTCAACTAGCGGGAGGGCCTAATGAGCAGTTCTTC CASSQLAGGPNEQFF
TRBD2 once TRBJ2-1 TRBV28 TGTGCCAGCAGTTTTCAGCGGGAGAACAATGAGCAGTTCTTC CASSFQRENNEQFF
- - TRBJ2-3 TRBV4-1 TGCGCCAGCAGCCAAGATATGCAGGGCCAGCAGTATTTT CASSQDMQGQQYF